These 8 T cell receptor beta chains were sequenced from one sample in a study of STAT5B mutations in CD4+ large granular lymphocyte leukemia. Sequencing was performed with immunoSEQ multiplex PCR; in TCRdb, only in-frame clones are kept and a portion is missing. Found here are some 20,000 clones, roughly 79% of them singletons; the top ten hold 0.35% to 0.5%. The sample consisted of CD4+ T cells from blood buffy coats. The receptors derive from a human donor in good health.

The sample holds one count of this clone. The V call is TRBV19, the J call TRBJ2-1; 7 positions agree with TRBD1. Losses at the gene ends were 2 bases for V and 9 bases for J; bases not matched to a gene: 10. Looked up from germline, CDR1 is LNHDA and CDR2 is SQIVND (reference sequence). This CDR3 is 15 amino acids long. CDR3 nucleotide sequence: TGTGCCAGTAGTATAATGAGACAGGGTATCGGTGAGCAGTTCTTC. It encodes CASSIMRQGIGEQFF. Full variable domain (rest looked up from reference TRBV19 and TRBJ2-1): DGGITQSPKYLFRKEGQNVTLSCEQNLNHDAMYWYRQDPGQGLRLIYYSQIVNDFQKGDIAEGYSVSREKKESFPLTVTSAQKNPTAFYLCASSIMRQGIGEQFFGPGTRLTVL.

The V and J genes are TRBV28 and TRBJ2-7; 9 positions match TRBD2. Germline loops: CDR1 MDHEN, CDR2 SYDVKM. With 6 bases clipped from V and 6 bases from J, the junction kept 6 bases outside the gene matches. CDR3 length: 13 residues. CDR3 region: CASRERGRGEQYF. The CDR3 nucleotides read TGTGCCAGCAGGGAGCGCGGGAGGGGCGAGCAGTACTTC.

The chain uses TRBV9 and TRBJ2-2; D gene unclear. The CDR3 runs to 14 residues. The ends were cut back, 1 base at V and 4 bases at J, with 8 bases in the middle. Germline V gene sequence: CDR1 SGDLS, CDR2 YYNGEE. CDR3 in amino acids: CASSVSMGTGELFF. CDR3 in DNA: TGTGCCAGCAGCGTATCCATGGGCACCGGGGAGCTGTTTTTT.

This clone showed up just once. This chain links TRBV6-6 with TRBJ2-7; D remains unclear. The V end lost 6 bases, the J end lost 4 bases, and 19 bases lay between the germline ends. Germline V gene sequence: CDR1 MNHNY, CDR2 SVGAGI (reference sequence). The CDR3 is made up of 15 amino acids. CDR3 coding DNA: TGTGCCAGCAGAAAACCGGGCTTGGCCGATTACGAGCAGTACTTC. Translation gives CASRKPGLADYEQYF.

The chain combines TRBV11-3 with TRBJ2-7, with D unresolved. The CDR3 extends over 13 amino acids. Looked up from germline, CDR1 is SGHNT and CDR2 is YENEEA. V was trimmed by 4 bases and J by 7 bases, leaving 14 bases between them. CDR3 protein: CASSSALEGEQYF. CDR3 DNA: TGTGCCAGCAGCTCGGCCCTGGAAGGAGAGCAGTACTTC. Looking up the rest from reference TRBV11-3 and TRBJ2-7 gives the full variable domain: EAGVVQSPRYKIIEKKQPVAFWCNPISGHNTLYWYLQNLGQGPELLIRYENEEAVDDSQLPKDRFSAERLKGVDSTLKIQPAELGDSAVYLCASSSALEGEQYFGPGTRLTVT.

J is TRBJ2-1 and V is TRBV15, with D perhaps matching TRBD2 (7 bases). Trimming took 3 bases from V and 1 from J, leaving 19 bases between them. The CDR3 spans 18 residues. Germline V CDR1 and CDR2: LNHNV, YYDKDF (reference sequence). CDR3 loop: CATSRAGYGGASYNEQFF. For the CDR3, the DNA is TGTGCCACCAGCAGGGCAGGGTATGGGGGGGCATCCTACAATGAGCAGTTCTTC. The full variable domain, completed using reference TRBV15 and TRBJ2-1, is DAMVIQNPRYQVTQFGKPVTLSCSQTLNHNVMYWYQQKSSQAPKLLFHYYDKDFNNEADTPDNFQSRRPNTSFCFLDIRSPGLGDTAMYLCATSRAGYGGASYNEQFFGPGTRLTVL.

CDR3 amino acids: CSVSDARRGESEQFF. As DNA, the CDR3 is TGCAGCGTTTCGGACGCCCGCAGGGGGGAATCTGAGCAGTTCTTC. The chain uses TRBV29-1 and TRBJ2-1, with a possible D match to TRBD1 (7 bases). V lost 5 bases and J 9 bases, leaving 23 bases between the germline ends. Germline CDR1 is SQVTM and CDR2 is ANQGSEA. The CDR3 contains 15 residues.

V is TRBV11-2 and J is TRBJ2-3; D call uncertain. The CDR3 covers 15 residues. Trimming took off 5 bases at V and 0 bases at J, with 12 bases between the two ends. Germline V CDR1 and CDR2: SGHAT, FQNNGV. In DNA, the CDR3 is TGTGCCAGCAGCCCCGGGCCCTGGAGCACAGATACGCAGTATTTT. This codes for CASSPGPWSTDTQYF.